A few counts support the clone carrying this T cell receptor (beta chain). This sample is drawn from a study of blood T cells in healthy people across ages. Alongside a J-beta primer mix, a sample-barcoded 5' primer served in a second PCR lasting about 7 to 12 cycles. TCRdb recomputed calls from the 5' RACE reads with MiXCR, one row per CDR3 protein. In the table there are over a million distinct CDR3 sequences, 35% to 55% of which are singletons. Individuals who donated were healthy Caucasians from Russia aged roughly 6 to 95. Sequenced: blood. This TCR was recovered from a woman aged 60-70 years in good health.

The CDR3 sequence: CASSQGRVAGVAKNIQYF. CDR3 nucleotide sequence: TGCGCCAGCAGCCAAGGGAGGGTAGCGGGGGTAGCCAAAAACATTCAGTACTTC. This chain joins TRBV4-1 and TRBJ2-4; TRBD2 matches at 9 bases. J lost 0 bases, V lost 1 base, and 7 bases had no gene match. The CDR3 length is 18 residues. From germline, CDR1 is MGHRA and CDR2 YSYEKL.